The TCR beta chain under discussion was sequenced for a study of T cell responses to AZD1222 COVID-19 vaccine. V was cut by 1 base and J by 2 bases, with 6 bases left in between. Germline assignment: CDR1 SGHVS and CDR2 FQNEAQ. This CDR3 comprises 13 residues. As to this clone: Its antigen is not known.

Study-wide findings and caveats: There were mostly white British donors and more females than males, and clonal diversity was possibly underestimated. Spike as a whole was targeted by vaccine-associated CD4 TCRs, dominant at 160-218 and 743-854. All repertoire sampling was performed exclusively after the peak T cell response.

Profiled with immunoSEQ multiplex PCR; TCRdb holds only in-frame clones, not every one. The sample lists tens of thousands of clones, less than 90% occurring once. This receptor was taken from an adult in good health. The V and J genes are TRBV7-8 and TRBJ2-7, with D perhaps TRBD2 (5 bases). The starting material was peripheral blood, obtained on day 0 of AZD1222 vaccination. The CDR3 here is CASSLVEAYEQYF. CDR3 coding DNA: TGTGCCAGCAGCTTAGTGGAGGCCTACGAGCAGTACTTC. The full variable domain, in which reference TRBV7-8 and TRBJ2-7 provide the parts outside the CDR3, is GAGVSQSPRYKVAKRGQDVALRCDPISGHVSLFWYQQALGQGPEFLTYFQNEAQLDKSGLPSDRFFAERPEGSVSTLKIQRTQQEDSAVYLCASSLVEAYEQYFGPGTRLTVT.